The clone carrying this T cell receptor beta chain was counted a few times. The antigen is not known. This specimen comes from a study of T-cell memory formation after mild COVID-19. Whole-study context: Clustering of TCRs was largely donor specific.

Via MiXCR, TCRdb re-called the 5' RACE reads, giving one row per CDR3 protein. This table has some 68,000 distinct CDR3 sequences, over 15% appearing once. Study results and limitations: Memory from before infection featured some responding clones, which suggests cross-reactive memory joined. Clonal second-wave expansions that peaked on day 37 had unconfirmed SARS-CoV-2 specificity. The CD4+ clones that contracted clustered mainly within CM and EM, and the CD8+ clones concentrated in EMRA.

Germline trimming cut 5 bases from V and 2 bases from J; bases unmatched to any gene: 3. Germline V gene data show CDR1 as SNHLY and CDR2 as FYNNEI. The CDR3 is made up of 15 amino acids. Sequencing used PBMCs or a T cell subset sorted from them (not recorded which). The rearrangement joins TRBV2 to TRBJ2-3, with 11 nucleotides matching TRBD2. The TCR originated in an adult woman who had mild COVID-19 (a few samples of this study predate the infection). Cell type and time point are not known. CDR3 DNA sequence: TGTGCCAGCAGTAGACTAGCGGGGAACACAGATACGCAGTATTTT. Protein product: CASSRLAGNTDTQYF.